Each of the 10 T cell receptor beta chains below was sequenced from the same sample in a study of spatial heterogeneity in lung cancer. Time point of the sample: sample taken at primary tumor resection. Using its own MiXCR run on the 5' RACE reads, TCRdb lists one record per CDR3 protein. Of approximately 610 distinct CDR3 sequences in the sample, about 9.4% were seen once. Study results and caveats: Expanded alpha and beta TCR counts within tumors tracked tumor mutation counts.

For these receptors, no antigen is known. Material: lung tumor tissue, obtained at surgery. The receptors were gathered from a female donor with early-stage non-small cell lung cancer.

Only a few counts were recorded for this clonotype. The chain joins TRBV10-1 to TRBJ2-1, with TRBD1 as a possible D gene (5 bases). The V end lost 5 bases, the J end lost 10 bases, and 27 bases lay between the germline ends. This CDR3 is built from 17 residues. Germline loops: CDR1 WNHNN, CDR2 SYGVQD (reference sequence). CDR3 protein: CASSLGGAGIRTQEQFF. The CDR3 DNA reads TGCGCCAGCAGTCTCGGCGGAGCTGGGATTAGGACACAGGAGCAGTTCTTC.

By sample fraction, this clonotype is medium-sized (0.01 to 0.1%). A junction boundary mismatches the germline segment, possibly from a read error. The chain uses TRBV7-2 and TRBJ2-5; D unclear. This CDR3 region has 13 residues. The germline CDR1 and CDR2 sequences are SGHTA and FQGNSA. As DNA, the CDR3 is TGTGCCAGCAGCTTAGTCAGCCAAGGGACCCAGTACTTC. This codes for CASSLVSQGTQYF.

By share, this clonotype counts as medium-sized. CDR3 in amino acids: CASSPLSGGAKDTQYF. CDR3 nucleotides: TGTGCCAGCTCACCACTAAGCGGGGGGGCCAAAGATACGCAGTATTTT. V and J are TRBV18 and TRBJ2-3, with 10 bases that match TRBD2. Germline CDR1 reads KGHSH; CDR2 reads LQKENI. With V trimmed by 1 base and J by 5 bases, 6 bases remained unmatched. The CDR3 covers 16 residues.

There are a few counts of this clonotype. This chain links TRBV12-3 or TRBV12-4 with TRBJ2-5, with no clear D. This CDR3 region has 11 residues. Between the trimmed V and J ends, which lost 6 bases and 6 bases, there was a span of 8 bases. CDR3 nucleotides: TGTGCCAGCAGAGTTTCGAAGACCCAGTACTTC. Protein sequence: CASRVSKTQYF.

In this sample, this clonotype is large (0.1 to 1%). The chain is built from TRBV3-1 and TRBJ1-1; no reliable D call. The CDR3 contains 14 residues. Trimming shortened V by 4 bases and J by 8 bases, and 17 bases separated the two germline ends. CDR1 LGHDT and CDR2 YNNKEL come from the germline V gene (reference sequence). CDR3 bases: TGTGCCAGCAGCCCATGGGAGAAGGACGGAGAAGCTTTCTTT. Its protein product is CASSPWEKDGEAFF.

Turning to this clonotype: Possible read error: a much larger clone is one base away. The V gene is TRBV12-3 or TRBV12-4, the J gene TRBJ1-5; 11 bases are a match to TRBD1. Germline trimming cut 4 bases from V and 2 bases from J; bases unmatched to any gene: 1. The CDR3 sequence is 15 residues long. The CDR3 DNA reads TGTGCCAGCAGTTGGGGACAGGGGGGCAATCAGCCCCAGCATTTT. Translated, it gives CASSWGQGGNQPQHF.

Judged by abundance, this clonotype is medium-sized. The rearrangement joins TRBV29-1 to TRBJ1-1; maybe TRBD1 (5 bases). This CDR3 is 11 amino acids long. Per the germline V gene, CDR1 is SQVTM and CDR2 is ANQGSEA. V lost 4 bases and J lost 4, with 7 bases in between. The DNA of the CDR3 is TGCAGCGTTGTGGGGGGCACTGAAGCTTTCTTT. Translation: CSVVGGTEAFF.

By sample share, this clonotype is large. The chain is built from TRBV2 and TRBJ2-7, with D possibly matching TRBD1 (6 bases). CDR3 length: 16 amino acids. Germline V gene sequence: CDR1 SNHLY, CDR2 FYNNEI. The V end was cut by 8 bases, the J end by 5 bases, with 25 bases between. The chain's CDR3 is CASGLGHGTPKNEQYF. The CDR3 DNA reads TGTGCCAGCGGCTTAGGCCACGGGACACCCAAAAACGAGCAGTACTTC.

By share, this clonotype ranks as large. The chain carries TRBV23-1 and TRBJ2-5, with 7 nucleotides matching TRBD1. TRBV23-1 is reported as an ORF; its role is uncertain. The V segment lost 2 bases and the J segment 5 bases; nucleotides outside the gene matches: 8. The CDR3 spans 15 residues. The CDR3 nucleotides are TGCGCCAGCAGTCAAGCGCCGACAGGGAGCGAGACCCAGTACTTC. This gives the protein CASSQAPTGSETQYF.

The genes are TRBV27 and TRBJ2-5, with 10 bases matching TRBD2. V was pared by 4 bases and J by 2 bases, with 19 bases of the junction left unmatched. CDR3 length equals 20 residues. Germline CDR1 reads MNHEY; CDR2 reads SMNVEV (reference sequence). The CDR3 here is CASSSLWPRHGLAEQETQYF. The DNA of the CDR3 is TGTGCCAGCAGTTCTCTCTGGCCCCGACACGGACTAGCGGAACAAGAGACCCAGTACTTC.